This section outlines one T cell receptor (beta chain) sequence together with its context. Between the trimmed V and J ends, which lost 6 bases and 2 bases, there was a span of 14 bases. CDR1 SEHNR and CDR2 FQNEAQ come from the germline V gene (reference sequence). This CDR3 contains 14 residues. The data stem from a study of shared clonotypes between healthy human individuals. The data were produced by immunoSEQ multiplex PCR, yet TCRdb's version contains in-frame clones alone and is incomplete. This sample carries some 1.5 million clones, 95% to 99% of them seen once, and the ten largest clones take approximately 0.44%.

Sequencing used naive CD4+ T cells sorted from blood. Subset here: CD45RA+ positively selected. V usage is TRBV7-9 and J usage is TRBJ2-7; D is unclear. This sequence originates from a man aged 30 to 45 in good health. CDR3 region: CASSTLGPAYEQYF. CDR3 bases: TGTGCCAGCAGTACCCTAGGACCCGCCTACGAGCAGTACTTC. Based on the CDR3 plus reference TRBV7-9 and TRBJ2-7, the full variable domain is DTGVSQNPRHKITKRGQNVTFRCDPISEHNRLYWYRQTLGQGPEFLTYFQNEAQLEKSRLLSDRFSAERPKGSFSTLEIQRTEQGDSAMYLCASSTLGPAYEQYFGPGTRLTVT.